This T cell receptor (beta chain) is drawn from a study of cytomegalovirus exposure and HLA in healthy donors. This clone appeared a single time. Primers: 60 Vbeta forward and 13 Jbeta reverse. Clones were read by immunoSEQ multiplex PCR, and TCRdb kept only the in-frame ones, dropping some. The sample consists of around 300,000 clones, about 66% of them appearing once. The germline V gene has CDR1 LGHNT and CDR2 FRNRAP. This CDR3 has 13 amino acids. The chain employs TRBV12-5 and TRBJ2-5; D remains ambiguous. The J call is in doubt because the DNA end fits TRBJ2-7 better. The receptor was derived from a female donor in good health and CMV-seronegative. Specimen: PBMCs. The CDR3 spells CASGLSLAYEQYF. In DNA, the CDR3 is TGTGCTAGTGGTTTGAGCCTAGCCTACGAGCAGTACTTC.